This TCR beta chain was found in a study of blood T cell repertoires in COVID-19. Looking at the study overall: Sites in the United States, Italy and Spain provided acute and convalescent COVID-19 samples. PBMCs, B-cell-depleted T cells, or T cells were the source of the cDNA or gDNA that made up the material.

In the authors' methods: Amplification of reference gene primers was used by the study to estimate nucleated cell counts. Sequenced by immunoSEQ multiplex PCR; TCRdb stores in-frame clones only, minus some. The DNA gave D and trimming, while V, J and clone size come from that table. In the table there are around 57,000 clones, about nine tenths of which are singletons. The CDR3 sequence is 15 residues long. The V end was cut by 0 bases, the J end by 6 bases, with 15 bases between. Per germline, CDR1 LGHNA and CDR2 YSLEER. Sequencing input: peripheral blood. The genes are TRBV4-3 and TRBJ2-7, with TRBD2 as a possible D gene (7 bases). The TCR was taken from a human donor with active COVID-19. The donor label of this sample is uncertain. The CDR3 DNA reads TGCGCCAGCAGCCAAGATCTCGGGGGGCGCCTCGAGCAGTACTTC. Translated: CASSQDLGGRLEQYF.